In this sample, the clone carrying this TCR beta chain turned up many times. Antigen unknown. The CDR3 has 14 amino acids. Germline V gene lookup returns CDR1 DFQATT and CDR2 SNEGSKA (reference sequence). Trimming left V 6 bases short and J 16 bases short, with 28 bases between. Preparation of TCR beta libraries was done by quantitative 5'-RACE with molecular barcodes. TCRdb used MiXCR to reprocess the 5' RACE reads, holding one entry per CDR3 protein. The sample includes under 300,000 distinct CDR3 sequences, 9.5% to 12% of them seen just once. This specimen belongs to a study of CD8 T cells in ankylosing spondylitis. Study-level points and caveats: Blood from ankylosing spondylitis patients appeared to carry a characteristic eight-variant TCR beta motif.

The source of this sequence is a male donor with ankylosing spondylitis or in good health (not recorded which). Source material: blood, either unsorted or a sorted T cell fraction (not recorded which). This chain joins TRBV20-1 and TRBJ2-1; D gene unclear. Written as DNA, the CDR3 is TGCAGTGCCGCCAAACCCTCATCTGGGATGAGGCGATTCTTC. Its translation is CSAAKPSSGMRRFF.